This TCR beta chain was documented in a study of blood T cell repertoires in COVID-19. Study at large: Some COVID-19 samples were acute and others convalescent; all came from the United States, Italy and Spain.

Source study methods: Amplification of reference gene primers provided the estimated nucleated cell counts. Assay: immunoSEQ multiplex PCR; the TCRdb copy retains only in-frame clones and omits some. V, J and clone size reflect that table, while D and trimming were determined from the DNA. Altogether 200,000 to 250,000 clones are present, 88% being singletons, with the ten largest covering about 3.5%. The trim removed 2 bases at V and 10 bases at J, leaving 9 bases unmatched. Germline values: CDR1 MNHEY, CDR2 SVGAGI. The length of the CDR3 is 15 residues. The sample comprised PBMCs or T cells enriched from blood (not recorded which). This chain links TRBV6-5 with TRBJ2-1; 9 bases match TRBD2. This TCR came from a woman in her 30s who had been exposed to COVID-19. CDR3 sequence reads: CASSYSGGRGWEQFF. CDR3 nucleotides: TGTGCCAGCAGTTACAGTGGCGGGAGGGGGTGGGAGCAGTTCTTC.